This paragraph reports one T cell receptor beta chain. Its specificity is not known. These data come from a study of T cell responses to AZD1222 COVID-19 vaccine. Whole-study findings and limits: Mapped onto spike, vaccine-associated CD4 TCRs spanned it and were dominant at 160-218 and 743-854. When two AZD1222 doses had been given, Spike-specific TCR breadth and depth rose. Seropositive at baseline were only five or six AZD1222 recipients.

Here immunoSEQ multiplex PCR was the method, and the copy in TCRdb shows in-frame clones only, minus some. The data contain about 59,000 clones, roughly 87% of them seen just once; the ten biggest clones take up 6% to 7.5%. The sequence was collected from an adult who received the AZD1222 COVID-19 vaccine. The material was peripheral blood, obtained 28 days after the second AZD1222 dose.

CDR3 sequence: CASSGTGGGQPQHF. In DNA form, the CDR3 reads TGTGCCAGTAGTGGAACAGGGGGCGGTCAGCCCCAGCATTTT. J is TRBJ1-5 and V is TRBV19, with 9 positions matching TRBD1. CDR1 LNHDA and CDR2 SQIVND come from the germline V gene (reference sequence). CDR3 length: 14 amino acids. J gave up 6 bases and V 5 bases, and 5 bases lay outside the gene matches.